Following are 26 T cell receptor beta chains from one sample sequenced in a study of identical twins (dated by TCRdb to about 2016). The library relied on 5' RACE. The reads were generated on an Illumina HiSeq 2000. Using fastp at Q25 and MiXCR, TCRdb reprocessed the public reads and kept productive beta chains. Entries are consolidated by CDR3 protein sequence, retaining the most common genes and DNA. Present in this sample are a few hundred thousand distinct CDR3 sequences, about 8.3% of which were seen just once. The top ten hold less than 4% of the sample. This same sample was also taken into another study, of yellow fever vaccine responses in identical twins.

Material for sequencing was CD8+ T cells sorted from blood. The origin of the receptors is a woman aged 18-29 years in good health.

The sample holds many counts of this clonotype. V and J are TRBV7-8 and TRBJ2-3; D is ambiguous. This CDR3 region has 15 residues. Germline assignment: CDR1 SGHVS and CDR2 FQNEAQ. Deletions cut 1 base from V and 1 base from J, with 9 bases between. CDR3 nucleotides: TGTGCCAGCAGCTTAGAGGCAGAGGGCACAGATACGCAGTATTTT. Its translation is CASSLEAEGTDTQYF.

This clonotype occurred a few times. J is TRBJ2-1 and V is TRBV20-1; D is perhaps TRBD1 (7 bases). Germline lookup yields CDR1 DFQATT and CDR2 SNEGSKA (reference sequence). The CDR3 extends over 14 amino acids. V shed 0 bases and J shed 4 bases, with 10 bases lying between them. CDR3 protein: CSARDPGGYNEQFF. The CDR3 region has the DNA TGCAGTGCTAGAGATCCAGGGGGGTACAATGAGCAGTTCTTC.

The J gene is TRBJ1-2, the V gene TRBV2; D is undetermined. V lost 2 bases to trimming and J lost 6 bases, with 22 bases between them. There are 17 residues in the CDR3. Germline V gene sequence: CDR1 SNHLY, CDR2 FYNNEI. CDR3 residues: CASSEPTSRLASHGYTF. CDR3 DNA: TGTGCCAGCAGTGAACCTACCTCTCGCCTGGCGAGTCATGGCTACACCTTC. The variable domain in full, with the rest retrieved from reference TRBV2 and TRBJ1-2, is EPEVTQTPSHQVTQMGQEVILRCVPISNHLYFYWYRQILGQKVEFLVSFYNNEISEKSEIFDDQFSVERPDGSNFTLKIRSTKLEDSAMYFCASSEPTSRLASHGYTFGSGTRLTVV.

This clonotype has a handful of counts. The rearrangement uses TRBV7-8 and TRBJ2-7; 10 nucleotides line up with TRBD1. Per the germline V gene, CDR1 is SGHVS and CDR2 is FQNEAQ. CDR3 length: 16 amino acids. The V segment lost 2 bases and the J segment 3 bases; nucleotides outside the gene matches: 7. The CDR3 region is CASSLLGQGTLYEQYF. Here the CDR3 DNA reads TGTGCCAGCAGCTTACTGGGACAGGGGACCCTCTACGAGCAGTACTTC.

The J gene is TRBJ2-3, the V gene TRBV7-9; 7 nucleotides line up with TRBD1. The CDR3 contains 17 residues. V lost 3 bases to trimming and J lost 6 bases; unmatched junction nucleotides: 15. CDR1 and CDR2 (germline): SEHNR, FQNEAQ (reference sequence). Here the CDR3 reads CASSFPNEGGDLDTQYF. The DNA for the CDR3 is TGTGCCAGCAGCTTTCCCAACGAAGGGGGCGATCTGGATACGCAGTATTTT.

In this sample, this clonotype turned up a few times. The chain uses TRBV12-3 or TRBV12-4 and TRBJ2-6; D gene ambiguous. The CDR3 extends over 13 amino acids. Deletions cut 3 bases from V and 2 bases from J, with 2 bases between. In DNA form, the CDR3 reads TGTGCCAGCAGTTTTCCTGGGGCCAACGTCCTGACTTTC. It yields the protein CASSFPGANVLTF.

There are many counts of this clonotype. The chain is built from TRBV7-8 and TRBJ2-3; 9 bases fit TRBD1. V shed 1 base and J 2 bases; nucleotides not matched to a gene: 4. Germline V gives CDR1 SGHVS, CDR2 FQNEAQ. This CDR3 comprises 16 residues. The DNA of the CDR3 is TGTGCCAGCAGCTTAGTGCGGGACAGGGACACAGATACGCAGTATTTT. Translation: CASSLVRDRDTDTQYF.

This clonotype was recorded a few times. The rearrangement joins TRBV11-2 to TRBJ2-7, with unresolved D. The CDR3 length is 16 residues. Trimming removed 1 base from V and 2 bases from J, with 15 bases in between. Germline CDR1 reads SGHAT; CDR2 reads FQNNGV. CDR3 in DNA: TGTGCCAGCAGCTTAGGGGCTTTAGGGTTCCCCTACGAGCAGTACTTC. Residues: CASSLGALGFPYEQYF.

This clonotype came up many times. The V and J genes are TRBV6-2 or TRBV6-3 and TRBJ1-1; D not resolved. V lost 0 bases to trimming and J lost 1 base, with 6 bases between them. The CDR3 runs 14 residues. Germline V CDR1 and CDR2: MNHEY, SVGEGT. The CDR3 coding sequence is TGTGCCAGCAGTTACTCTGGGGAGAACACTGAAGCTTTCTTT. Translation gives CASSYSGENTEAFF.

The rearrangement uses TRBV27 and TRBJ2-1; the D call may be TRBD1 or TRBD2 (5 bases each). The CDR3 has 13 amino acids. V was cut by 3 bases and J by 6 bases, with 9 bases left in between. CDR1 and CDR2 from the germline V gene are MNHEY and SMNVEV (reference sequence). The CDR3 spells CASSLGVTNEQFF. The CDR3 nucleotides are TGTGCCAGCAGTTTGGGGGTCACCAATGAGCAGTTCTTC.

The chain is built from TRBV13 and TRBJ2-2; D is uncertain. This CDR3 contains 12 residues. The V end lost 7 bases, the J end lost 1 base, and 4 bases lay between the germline ends. Looked up from germline, CDR1 is PRHDT and CDR2 is FYEKMQ (reference sequence). This chain's CDR3 is CASTLNTGELFF. CDR3 bases: TGTGCCAGCACGTTGAACACCGGGGAGCTGTTTTTT.

The chain combines TRBV28 with TRBJ2-3, with 12 bases lining up with TRBD2. The junction had 8 bases not matched to a gene; V was cut back by 8 bases and J by 5 bases. CDR3 length: 15 amino acids. Germline CDR1 and CDR2: MDHEN and SYDVKM. DNA of the CDR3: TGTGCCAGCCTTGAGACTAGCGGGAGTCGAGATACGCAGTATTTT. The encoded protein is CASLETSGSRDTQYF.

This sequence joins TRBV12-3 or TRBV12-4 and TRBJ2-7, with 7 bases matching TRBD2. This CDR3 region has 11 residues. The ends lost 8 bases at V and 7 bases at J; junction bases unmatched: 5. CDR3 sequence: CASGGREEQYF. CDR3 bases: TGTGCCAGCGGGGGGAGGGAAGAGCAGTACTTC.

This clonotype was picked up many times. The chain recombines TRBV10-3 with TRBJ2-7, with D perhaps TRBD1 (5 bases). V shed 7 bases and J shed 1 base, with 11 bases lying between them. The germline gives CDR1 ENHRY, CDR2 SYGVKD. This CDR3 is built from 13 residues. The CDR3 coding sequence is TGTGCCATCAACGCCGACAGTTCCTACGAGCAGTACTTC. It yields the protein CAINADSSYEQYF.

This clonotype was detected a few times. The chain is built from TRBV10-3 and TRBJ2-1; 8 bases match TRBD2. The CDR3 totals 16 residues. Unmatched junction bases numbered 7, after V lost 3 bases and J lost 3 bases. Germline CDR1 reads ENHRY; CDR2 reads SYGVKD. The CDR3 protein is CAISDHLAGHYNEQFF. In nucleotides, the CDR3 is TGTGCCATCAGTGACCACCTAGCGGGTCACTACAATGAGCAGTTCTTC.

This clonotype came up a few times. The J gene is TRBJ2-5, the V gene TRBV6-1; D possibly uses TRBD1 or TRBD2 (5 bases each). V lost 7 bases and J lost 5, with 26 bases in between. The CDR3 consists of 17 residues. Germline V gives CDR1 MNHNS, CDR2 SASEGT. This CDR3 is CASTDKGVIGAGETQYF. Here the CDR3 DNA reads TGTGCCAGCACCGACAAGGGAGTGATAGGGGCAGGGGAGACCCAGTACTTC.

This clonotype has just a few counts. V gene TRBV20-1 combines with J gene TRBJ2-5; TRBD2 matches at 7 bases. The CDR3 runs 14 residues. J gave up 2 bases and V 0 bases, and 3 bases lay outside the gene matches. Germline values: CDR1 DFQATT, CDR2 SNEGSKA (reference sequence). The CDR3 reads CSAREGLRQETQYF. The CDR3 nucleotides read TGCAGTGCTAGAGAGGGACTACGACAAGAGACCCAGTACTTC.

The chain links TRBV6-2 or TRBV6-3 to TRBJ2-1; no reliable D call. CDR3 size: 15 residues. V lost 0 bases, J lost 4 bases, and 10 bases lay in between. Germline V lookup: CDR1 MNHEY, CDR2 SVGEGT. The CDR3 sequence is CASSYSLATYNEQFF. CDR3 sequence (DNA): TGTGCCAGCAGTTACTCGCTCGCCACATACAATGAGCAGTTCTTC.

This clonotype occurred many times. This sequence joins TRBV12-3 or TRBV12-4 and TRBJ1-5, with 7 bases matching TRBD1. V shed 5 bases and J 1 base; nucleotides not matched to a gene: 2. There are 14 residues in the CDR3. CDR3 sequence reads: CASSVDRSNQPQHF. As DNA, the CDR3 is TGTGCCAGCAGTGTGGACAGGAGCAATCAGCCCCAGCATTTT.

This clonotype was detected many times. CDR3 in DNA: TGTGCCATCAGTGAGTCTATGGCGGGAGGCTACAATGAGCAGTTCTTC. It translates to CAISESMAGGYNEQFF. The rearrangement joins TRBV10-3 to TRBJ2-1; 8 positions agree with TRBD2. Trimming cost V 0 bases and J 3 bases; bases outside gene matches: 4. CDR3 size: 16 residues. Germline V lookup: CDR1 ENHRY, CDR2 SYGVKD.

This chain joins TRBV5-1 and TRBJ1-1, with D perhaps matching TRBD1 (6 bases). The CDR3 sequence is 15 residues long. Germline loops: CDR1 SGHRS, CDR2 YFSETQ. The V gene lost 5 bases and the J gene lost 5 bases, with 19 bases spanning the gap. In DNA form, the CDR3 reads TGCGCCAGCAGTGAACAGGACAGACTAAATACTGAAGCTTTCTTT. Encoded protein: CASSEQDRLNTEAFF.

This clonotype has just a few counts. The J gene is TRBJ2-7, the V gene TRBV28; no reliable D call. The germline CDR1 and CDR2 sequences are MDHEN and SYDVKM. V lost 5 bases and J 3 bases, leaving 17 bases between the germline ends. The CDR3 has 15 amino acids. CDR3 DNA sequence: TGTGCCAGCAGTCTCACGGTAACTTCCCTCTACGAGCAGTACTTC. Residues: CASSLTVTSLYEQYF.

This clonotype was seen a few times. The genes are TRBV27 and TRBJ2-1, with 10 bases matching TRBD2. Trimming cost V 3 bases and J 2 bases; bases outside gene matches: 4. This CDR3 is 16 amino acids long. Germline V gene sequence: CDR1 MNHEY, CDR2 SMNVEV (reference sequence). DNA for the CDR3: TGTGCCAGCAGTTTCGGGCTAGCGGGGGCCTACAATGAGCAGTTCTTC. Translated: CASSFGLAGAYNEQFF.

This clonotype was picked up a small number of times. The J gene is TRBJ2-2, the V gene TRBV10-2; 7 nucleotides line up with TRBD1. Germline V gene sequence: CDR1 WSHSY, CDR2 SAAADI. V lost 7 bases and J lost 3; bases outside the gene matches: 8. The CDR3 length is 15 residues. CDR3 in amino acids: CASTLQGQYTGELFF. CDR3 coding DNA: TGCGCCAGCACGCTACAGGGGCAGTACACCGGGGAGCTGTTTTTT.

There are a few counts of this clonotype. The chain has TRBV7-2 and TRBJ2-3; D is possibly TRBD1 (5 bases). The CDR3 spans 16 residues. Trimming removed 1 base from V and 3 bases from J, with 14 bases in between. CDR1 and CDR2 (germline): SGHTA, FQGNSA. This CDR3 reads CASSLEGGRETDTQYF. The CDR3 DNA reads as TGTGCCAGCAGCTTAGAGGGTGGCAGGGAAACAGATACGCAGTATTTT.

This clonotype has only a few counts. J is TRBJ2-1 and V is TRBV6-1, with a possible D match to TRBD2 (6 bases). Germline CDR1 MNHNS, CDR2 SASEGT. The V end lost 6 bases, the J end lost 2 bases, and 14 bases lay between the germline ends. The CDR3 is 15 residues long. The CDR3 region has the DNA TGTGCCAGCAGCCCCGGGGTAGCGGCCTACAATGAGCAGTTCTTC. Translated, it gives CASSPGVAAYNEQFF.